Listed below are T cell receptor beta chains from one sample, sequenced in a study of blood T cell repertoires in COVID-19. Assay used: immunoSEQ multiplex PCR; TCRdb lists only in-frame clones, some missing. The sample includes 380,000 or so clones, 89% of them seen just once. Sequenced: peripheral blood. The receptors come from a man aged 35 to 55 with acute or convalescent COVID-19. CDR3s include the opening cysteine and the closing phenylalanine or tryptophan. Fields, in order: V gene, J gene, CDR3 protein.

TRBV12-3/TRBV12-4,TRBJ1-1,CASSTRGSAFF
TRBV4-2,TRBJ2-1,CASNPPQGEQFF
TRBV7-9,TRBJ2-7,CASSLTLAGYGAGEQYF
TRBV4-1,TRBJ2-1,CASSRRDREVDNEQFF
TRBV4-3,TRBJ1-5,CASSQDESQPQHF
TRBV6-5,TRBJ1-3,CASRQGTVGNTIYF
TRBV28,TRBJ1-1,CASSFRSNTEAFF
TRBV27,TRBJ2-1,CASTPQGPKDNEQFF
TRBV28,TRBJ2-5,CASRTPEDGWETQYF
TRBV13,TRBJ1-4,CASSLGHTTNEKLFF
TRBV11-3,TRBJ2-1,CASSLLTGAVHEQFF
TRBV6-5,TRBJ1-2,CASSSLPSVGYTF
TRBV11-3,TRBJ2-7,CASSLSGVGYEQYF
TRBV6-1,TRBJ2-7,CASSERSGLGQYF
TRBV7-9,TRBJ1-5,CASSRTGGQPQHF
TRBV6-5,TRBJ2-2,CASSYLAGVTGELFF
TRBV27,TRBJ1-6,CASSMDRAKSPLHF
TRBV19,TRBJ2-7,CASSIQGSPSYEQYF
TRBV28,TRBJ1-6,CALRSGNSPLHF
TRBV5-4,TRBJ1-6,CASSLGQGNSPLHF
TRBV27,TRBJ2-7,CASSSERRDRGYEQYF
TRBV19,TRBJ1-2,CASSQGDSVNLLYGYTF
TRBV27,TRBJ1-2,CATSTGSYGYTF
TRBV5-1,TRBJ2-2,CASTDRGQLHTGELFF
TRBV25-1,TRBJ2-5,CASRSPGVETQYF
TRBV11-2,TRBJ2-2,CASSLYPTGGTGELFF
TRBV7-2,TRBJ2-3,CASSSGPDTQYF
TRBV30,TRBJ2-7,CAWTPIVTASYEQYF
TRBV7-3,TRBJ1-2,CASSPQGNYGYTF
TRBV28,TRBJ1-1,CASRAGVMNTEAFF
TRBV29-1,TRBJ2-2,CSAREGVNTGELFF
TRBV19,TRBJ2-5,CASSIGREYQETQYF
TRBV2,TRBJ2-6,CASSEFSSGANVLTF
TRBV7-9,TRBJ1-3,CASSLVSGPGNTIYF
TRBV4-3,TRBJ1-4,CASSRRGSEKLFF
TRBV7-6,TRBJ1-5,CASSLSGNSNQPQHF
TRBV4-1,TRBJ2-1,CASSQDRVTSALHEQFF
TRBV7-9,TRBJ2-2,CASSEEPGLANSGELFF